One and the same sample provided the 20 T cell receptor beta chains below, sequenced in a study of T cell repertoires in cytomegalovirus infection. TCRdb reanalysed the reads using MiXCR and keeps one entry per CDR3 protein. The data contain fewer than 200,000 distinct CDR3 sequences, approximately 15% of them singletons. Sequenced material: PBMCs. All receptors come from a human donor in good health (CMV status not recorded). Some clones in this sample may be carry-over from other donors' samples.

This chain links TRBV20-1 with TRBJ1-5, with 7 bases matching TRBD1. Trimming at V came to 1 base and at J to 0 bases, leaving 15 bases not matched to a gene. From germline, CDR1 is DFQATT and CDR2 SNEGSKA (reference sequence). The CDR3 runs to 19 residues. The chain's CDR3 is CSARGSPGQPTLSNQPQHF. The CDR3 DNA sequence: TGCAGTGCTAGAGGGTCCCCGGGACAGCCGACGCTTAGCAATCAGCCCCAGCATTTT.

This chain uses TRBV13 with TRBJ1-2, with TRBD1 matching over 9 bases. The CDR3 spans 15 residues. Germline CDR1 is PRHDT and CDR2 is FYEKMQ (reference sequence). Trimming cost V 7 bases and J 4 bases; bases outside gene matches: 10. CDR3 residues: CASTQGDRVTYGYTF. CDR3 in DNA: TGTGCCAGCACCCAGGGGGACAGGGTAACCTATGGCTACACCTTC.

The chain couples TRBV20-1 to TRBJ1-2; no reliable D call. Germline V CDR1 and CDR2: DFQATT, SNEGSKA (reference sequence). This CDR3 contains 15 residues. V gave up 0 bases and J gave up 2 bases, with 13 bases separating them. This CDR3 is CSARDASASNYGYTF. In nucleotides, the CDR3 is TGCAGTGCTAGAGATGCATCGGCCTCCAACTATGGCTACACCTTC.

The rearrangement uses TRBV6-5 and TRBJ2-1; 11 nucleotides agree with TRBD2. J was trimmed by 1 base and V by 5 bases; bases with no gene match: 7. This CDR3 contains 17 residues. The germline V gene has CDR1 MNHEY and CDR2 SVGAGI. The CDR3 loop is CASSPWTSGFSYNEQFF. Here the CDR3 DNA reads TGTGCCAGCAGTCCGTGGACTAGCGGGTTTTCCTACAATGAGCAGTTCTTC.

This clonotype was detected ten times or more. The chain couples TRBV7-3 to TRBJ2-5; D is perhaps TRBD2 (6 bases). With 5 bases removed from V and 8 bases from J, the gap between germline ends came to 15 bases. Per germline, CDR1 SGHTA and CDR2 FQGTGA. This CDR3 is 13 amino acids long. Here the CDR3 reads CASSLRDGLTQYF. CDR3 DNA: TGTGCCAGCAGCCTCCGGGACGGACTAACCCAGTACTTC.

This clonotype has a handful of counts. The rearrangement links TRBV15 to TRBJ1-1, with D tentatively TRBD1 (5 bases). The CDR3 is made up of 14 amino acids. Germline-derived CDR1 and CDR2 are LNHNV and YYDKDF (reference sequence). V lost 3 bases to trimming and J lost 3 bases, with 11 bases between them. The CDR3 nucleotides read TGTGCCACCAGCAGCCGGGGGAGGGACACTGAAGCTTTCTTT. Translating gives CATSSRGRDTEAFF.

This clonotype turned up a few times. The chain recombines TRBV28 with TRBJ1-5, with 8 bases that match TRBD1. The CDR3 consists of 14 residues. The junction had 8 bases not matched to a gene; V was cut back by 2 bases and J by 11 bases. Germline V lookup: CDR1 MDHEN, CDR2 SYDVKM. The CDR3 DNA sequence: TGTGCCAGCAGTTTAGGCAGGGGGCGGTGGTCCCAGCATTTT. This sequence encodes CASSLGRGRWSQHF.

This clonotype was detected a few times. The chain couples TRBV4-2 to TRBJ2-1; 7 bases line up with TRBD2. The CDR3 loop spans 16 amino acids. V lost 3 bases, J lost 3 bases, and 8 bases stayed unmatched. Germline CDR1 LGHNA, CDR2 YNFKEQ. CDR3 amino acids: CASSQVSGTNYNEQFF. For the CDR3, the DNA is TGTGCCAGCAGCCAGGTTTCCGGGACTAACTACAATGAGCAGTTCTTC.

The table lists this clonotype with a few counts. The V call is TRBV20-1, the J call TRBJ1-4, with D unresolved. Per the germline V gene, CDR1 is DFQATT and CDR2 is SNEGSKA (reference sequence). Trimming removed 3 bases at V and 3 bases at J, with 14 bases between. This CDR3 has 15 residues. CDR3 residues: CSASTGYGANEKLFF. In nucleotides, the CDR3 is TGCAGTGCTAGCACGGGGTACGGGGCTAATGAAAAACTGTTTTTT.

The sample holds many counts of this clonotype. V usage is TRBV7-2 and J usage is TRBJ2-1; D is possibly TRBD1 (5 bases). The CDR3 is made up of 12 amino acids. CDR1 and CDR2 (germline): SGHTA, FQGNSA. V lost 6 bases and J lost 8, with 11 bases in between. The CDR3 DNA follows: TGTGCCAGCAGTTTAAGGGGTCATGAGCAGTTCTTC. This codes for CASSLRGHEQFF.

This clonotype showed up many times. The chain recombines TRBV7-8 with TRBJ1-2; weak D call: TRBD1 (6 bases). Germline V gene sequence: CDR1 SGHVS, CDR2 FQNEAQ. This CDR3 comprises 14 residues. Trimming pared 2 bases from V and 0 bases from J, leaving 7 bases between. CDR3 bases: TGTGCCAGCAGCTTACAGGGGACTAACTATGGCTACACCTTC. Encoded protein: CASSLQGTNYGYTF.

This clonotype occurred many times. The chain has TRBV6-1 and TRBJ2-3; 7 bases are a match to TRBD2. The CDR3 contains 15 residues. CDR1 and CDR2 (germline): MNHNS, SASEGT. Losses at the gene ends were 6 bases for V and 7 bases for J; bases not matched to a gene: 13. The CDR3 spells CASRKGLGGSNTQYF. DNA of the CDR3: TGTGCCAGCAGGAAGGGTCTTGGCGGGAGCAATACGCAGTATTTT.

A word on this clonotype: A much larger clone is a single base away; this may be a read error. The CDR3 loop reads CASSLDGTGKNEQIF. CDR3 in DNA: TGTGCCAGCAGCTTAGATGGGACAGGGAAAAATGAGCAGATCTTC. V is TRBV11-3 and J is TRBJ2-1; 9 nucleotides align to TRBD1. CDR1 and CDR2 from the germline V gene are SGHNT and YENEEA. The CDR3 runs to 15 residues.

In its sample, this clonotype was seen a few times. The V gene is TRBV20-1, the J gene TRBJ2-7, with D possibly TRBD2 on 7 matching bases. Deletions cut 0 bases from V and 1 base from J, with 10 bases between. The CDR3 contains 14 residues. Germline V CDR1 and CDR2: DFQATT, SNEGSKA (reference sequence). The CDR3 DNA sequence: TGCAGTGCTAGAGACGGGGGGCTTTCCTACGAGCAGTACTTC. Its protein product is CSARDGGLSYEQYF.

In its sample, this clonotype is medium-sized. The rearrangement links TRBV7-7 to TRBJ2-3; D is undetermined. V shed 5 bases and J shed 2 bases, with 11 bases lying between them. The CDR3 spans 14 residues. The germline V gene encodes CDR1 SSHAT and CDR2 FNYEAQ (reference sequence). For the CDR3, the DNA is TGTGCCAGCAGCCCATCTTTAAACACAGATACGCAGTATTTT. Its protein product is CASSPSLNTDTQYF.

J is TRBJ2-2 and V is TRBV7-2; TRBD1 aligns across 8 bases. The CDR3 extends over 19 amino acids. Trimming removed 2 bases from V and 8 bases from J; junction bases left unmatched: 19. CDR1 is SGHTA, CDR2 FQGNSA, per germline. DNA of the CDR3: TGTGCCAGCAGCTTAAGAATGATCGGGGTCGCGGACAGGGAAGGGGAGCTGTTTTTT. Its protein product is CASSLRMIGVADREGELFF.

This clonotype was counted a few times. V and J are TRBV5-1 and TRBJ1-1; 8 nucleotides align to TRBD1. The germline V gene encodes CDR1 SGHRS and CDR2 YFSETQ. The CDR3 contains 14 residues. V was pared by 3 bases and J by 1 base, with 2 bases of the junction left unmatched. CDR3 coding DNA: TGCGCCAGCAGCTGGACAGGGACGAACACTGAAGCTTTCTTT. The encoded protein is CASSWTGTNTEAFF.

This clonotype appeared many times. V is TRBV7-2 and J is TRBJ1-4; perhaps TRBD1 as D (5 bases). The ends were cut back, 2 bases at V and 8 bases at J, with 12 bases in the middle. The CDR3 is made up of 14 amino acids. Germline-derived CDR1 and CDR2 are SGHTA and FQGNSA. The CDR3 sequence is CASSLRSGREKLFF. As DNA, the CDR3 is TGTGCCAGCAGCTTAAGGTCAGGGAGGGAAAAACTGTTTTTT.

The J gene is TRBJ1-2, the V gene TRBV20-1; D uncertain. Germline V gene data show CDR1 as DFQATT and CDR2 as SNEGSKA (reference sequence). The CDR3 length is 15 residues. Trimming took 1 base from V and 4 from J, leaving 16 bases between them. Written as DNA, the CDR3 is TGCAGTGCTAGAGGAATGGAGGGAACTAGCTATGGCTACACCTTC. Translating it yields CSARGMEGTSYGYTF.

This sequence joins TRBV7-9 and TRBJ2-7; tentative D call: TRBD1 (7 bases). Germline assignment: CDR1 SEHNR and CDR2 FQNEAQ (reference sequence). The V end lost 5 bases, the J end lost 0 bases, and 14 bases lay between the germline ends. The CDR3 has 15 amino acids. The CDR3 sequence: CASSGAGGSSYEQYF. The CDR3 nucleotides read TGTGCCAGCAGCGGAGCAGGGGGGTCCTCCTACGAGCAGTACTTC.